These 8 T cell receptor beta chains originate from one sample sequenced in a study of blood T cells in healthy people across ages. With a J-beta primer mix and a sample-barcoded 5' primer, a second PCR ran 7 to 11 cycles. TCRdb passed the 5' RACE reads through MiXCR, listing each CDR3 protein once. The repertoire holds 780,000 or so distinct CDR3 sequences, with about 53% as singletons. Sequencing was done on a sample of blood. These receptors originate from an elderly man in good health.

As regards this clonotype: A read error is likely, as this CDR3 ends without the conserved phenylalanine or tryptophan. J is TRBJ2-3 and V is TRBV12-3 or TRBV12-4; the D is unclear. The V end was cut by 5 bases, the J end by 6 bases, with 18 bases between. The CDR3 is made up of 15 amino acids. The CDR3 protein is CASSDGRLSADTQYS. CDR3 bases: TGTGCCAGCAGTGACGGCAGGTTGAGCGCTGATACGCAGTATTCT.

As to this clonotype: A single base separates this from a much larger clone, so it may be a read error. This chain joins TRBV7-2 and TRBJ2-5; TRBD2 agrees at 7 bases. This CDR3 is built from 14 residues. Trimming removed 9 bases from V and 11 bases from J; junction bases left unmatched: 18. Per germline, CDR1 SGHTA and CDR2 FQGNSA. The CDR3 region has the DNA TGTGCCAGTACGCCCGGGGTAGCGGGCTACGGGCAGTACTTC. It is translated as CASTPGVAGYGQYF.

CDR3 in amino acids: CASSLGGGQRTYEQYF. The CDR3 bases are TGCGCCAGCAGCTTAGGCGGGGGACAAAGGACCTACGAGCAGTACTTC. J is TRBJ2-7 and V is TRBV5-1, with TRBD2 as a possible D gene (7 bases). In germline, CDR1 is SGHRS, CDR2 YFSETQ. V was pared by 2 bases and J by 2 bases, with 17 bases between. This CDR3 has 16 amino acids.

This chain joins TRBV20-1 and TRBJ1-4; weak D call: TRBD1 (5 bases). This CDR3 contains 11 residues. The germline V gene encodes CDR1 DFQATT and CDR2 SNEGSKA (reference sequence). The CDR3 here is CGGTANEKLFF. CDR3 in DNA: TGCGGAGGGACGGCAAATGAAAAACTGTTTTTT.

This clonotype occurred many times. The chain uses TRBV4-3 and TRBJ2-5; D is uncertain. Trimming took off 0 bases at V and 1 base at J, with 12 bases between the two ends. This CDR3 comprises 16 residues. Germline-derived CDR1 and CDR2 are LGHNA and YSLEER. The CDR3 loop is CASSQDWASPQETQYF. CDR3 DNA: TGCGCCAGCAGCCAAGATTGGGCAAGCCCCCAAGAGACCCAGTACTTC.

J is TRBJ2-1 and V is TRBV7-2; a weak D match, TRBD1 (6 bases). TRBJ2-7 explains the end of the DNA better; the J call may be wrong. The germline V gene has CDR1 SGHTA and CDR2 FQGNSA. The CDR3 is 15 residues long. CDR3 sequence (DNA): TGTGCCAGCAGCTCACCCTCACAGGGAAACAATGAGCAGTACTTC. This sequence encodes CASSSPSQGNNEQYF.

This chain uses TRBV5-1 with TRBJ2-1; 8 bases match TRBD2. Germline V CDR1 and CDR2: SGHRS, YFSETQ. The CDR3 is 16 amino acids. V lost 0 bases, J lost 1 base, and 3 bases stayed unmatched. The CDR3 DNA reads TGCGCCAGCAGCTTGGAGGCTAGCGGGTCCTACAATGAGCAGTTCTTC. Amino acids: CASSLEASGSYNEQFF.

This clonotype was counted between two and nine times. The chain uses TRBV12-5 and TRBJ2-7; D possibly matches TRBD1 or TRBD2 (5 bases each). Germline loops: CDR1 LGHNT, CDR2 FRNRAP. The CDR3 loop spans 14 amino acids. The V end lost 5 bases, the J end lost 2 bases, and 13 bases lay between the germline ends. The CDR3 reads CASGPGTVTYEQYF. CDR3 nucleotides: TGTGCTAGTGGTCCCGGGACGGTCACCTACGAGCAGTACTTC.